The sequence of this T cell receptor beta chain was determined in a study of blood T cell repertoires in COVID-19. About the research overall: The cDNA or gDNA used as material had been derived from T cells, B-cell-depleted T cells, or PBMCs.

The V gene lost 0 bases and the J gene lost 5 bases, with 14 bases spanning the gap. Germline CDR1 MGHRA, CDR2 YSYEKL. The CDR3 is 16 amino acids. Data came from immunoSEQ multiplex PCR; TCRdb stores just in-frame clones and leaves some out. The sample lists some 120,000 clones, approximately 84% seen once, with 1.9% in the top ten. Material for sequencing was peripheral blood. This rearrangement joins TRBV4-1 to TRBJ1-5, with D unresolved. This receptor was identified in a man aged 65 to 85 with acute or convalescent COVID-19. The CDR3 spells CASSQDYGLGDQPQHF. The CDR3 nucleotides read TGCGCCAGCAGCCAAGATTACGGACTCGGTGATCAGCCCCAGCATTTT.